This TCR beta chain was captured by sequencing in a study of radiation and T cells in renal cell carcinoma. Study-level findings and limits: Pretreatment tumor biopsies were lacking, so baseline clonotypes are unknown.

Described time point: blood 2 weeks post-SBRT. Treatment given: 15 Gy SBRT to primary tumor, nephrectomy 4 weeks later. The CDR3 length is 15 residues. V lost 2 bases, J lost 6 bases, and 8 bases stayed unmatched. Germline V gene lookup returns CDR1 SGHTA and CDR2 FQGTGA. Judged by abundance, this clone is medium-sized. Its antigen is as yet unknown. Assay used: immunoSEQ multiplex PCR; TCRdb lists only in-frame clones, some missing. Of some 58,000 clones in the sample, roughly 79% were seen once. The clonotype was recovered from a man between 60 and 75 years old with renal cell carcinoma. The sample in question was blood, obtained from a patient whose treatment included radiotherapy and nephrectomy. The chain has TRBV7-3 and TRBJ2-3; 7 bases match TRBD2. The CDR3 loop reads CASSLLAGGWDTQYF. CDR3 bases: TGTGCCAGCAGCTTATTAGCGGGCGGCTGGGATACGCAGTATTTT.